The clone carrying this T cell receptor beta chain showed up many times. Its antigen remains unidentified. It was uncontrolled infection, other autoimmune disease, pregnancy or lactation that excluded patients. Extraction of PBMCs used around 9.6 ml of fresh peripheral blood. This specimen comes from a study of T cells in Graves' hyperthyroidism and ophthalmopathy. Whole-study findings and limits: Most thyroid clonotypes expanded above 0.001 appeared in blood too. Classification by a 13 V-J model distinguished ophthalmopathy from stable hyperthyroidism.

Amplification of TCR beta CDR3 regions used RNA as the template. The study used the HTBI primer set for a first-round RT-PCR of the TCR CDR3. TCRdb ran MiXCR on the multiplex PCR reads and lists one entry per CDR3 protein. The sample has about 740,000 distinct CDR3 sequences; 14% are singletons. The CDR3 sequence is 15 residues long. V gave up 1 base and J gave up 1 base, with 7 bases separating them. The germline V gene has CDR1 SGHTA and CDR2 FQGNSA. The sequence came from a young woman with Graves' hyperthyroidism. Sequencing used blood. The rearrangement links TRBV7-2 to TRBJ2-2, with D possibly being TRBD1 (5 bases). CDR3 nucleotide sequence: TGTGCCAGCAGCTTAGGAGACAGGAACACCGGGGAGCTGTTTTTT. It yields the protein CASSLGDRNTGELFF.